Below are 15 T cell receptor beta chains sequenced from a single sample in a study of blood T cell repertoires in COVID-19. Measured with immunoSEQ multiplex PCR; TCRdb has only the in-frame clones, and not every one. The sample records 100,000 to 150,000 clones, approximately 79% being singletons. The specimen was PBMCs or T cells enriched from blood (not recorded which). All receptors come from a man aged 35-49 years with acute COVID-19.

The chain recombines TRBV11-1 with TRBJ2-7; unclear D gene. The germline V gene encodes CDR1 SGHAT and CDR2 FQDESV (reference sequence). The CDR3 has 12 residues. V lost 4 bases and J 6 bases, leaving 10 bases between the germline ends. CDR3 nucleotides: TGTGCCAGCAGCTCCCGACAATTCGAGCAGTACTTC. Residues: CASSSRQFEQYF.

The chain carries TRBV3-1 (or the pseudogene TRBV3-2) and TRBJ2-7, with 7 nucleotides matching TRBD2. Trimming removed 1 base from V and 0 bases from J; junction bases left unmatched: 3. CDR3 size: 15 residues. Germline CDR1 LGHDT, CDR2 YNNKEL (reference sequence). Written as DNA, the CDR3 is TGTGCCAGCAGCCAAGGGTCTAGCGGCTCCTACGAGCAGTACTTC. Amino acids: CASSQGSSGSYEQYF.

The chain recombines TRBV10-3 with TRBJ1-1, with a weak D call TRBD1 (5 bases). This CDR3 comprises 13 residues. V was cut by 4 bases and J by 1 base, with 7 bases left in between. Germline assignment: CDR1 ENHRY and CDR2 SYGVKD. The CDR3 DNA reads as TGTGCCATCAGTGTAACAGGGAACACTGAAGCTTTCTTT. Translating gives CAISVTGNTEAFF.

This clone was counted only a few times. V gene TRBV5-4 combines with J gene TRBJ1-1; D might be TRBD1 (5 bases). V was trimmed by 8 bases and J by 6 bases, leaving 8 bases between them. The CDR3 is 10 amino acids. CDR1 and CDR2 from the germline V gene are SGHNT and YYREEE (reference sequence). CDR3 bases: TGTGCCAGTGGGGCTTCTGAAGCTTTCTTT. Its translation is CASGASEAFF.

The chain carries TRBV4-2 and TRBJ2-5; D is undetermined. CDR1 is LGHNA, CDR2 YNFKEQ, per germline. V was shortened by 1 base and J by 2 bases, with 11 bases between the two germline ends. This CDR3 is 15 amino acids long. The CDR3 sequence is CASSQVMGNQETQYF. The CDR3 coding sequence is TGTGCCAGCAGCCAAGTAATGGGCAATCAAGAGACCCAGTACTTC.

The genes are TRBV3-1 (or the pseudogene TRBV3-2) and TRBJ2-2; D may be TRBD2 (5 bases). The CDR3 extends over 15 amino acids. The germline gives CDR1 LGHDT, CDR2 YNNKEL (reference sequence). Trimming took 1 base from V and 2 from J, leaving 8 bases between them. The CDR3 coding sequence is TGTGCCAGCAGCCAAGGTGGACTCAACACCGGGGAGCTGTTTTTT. As protein: CASSQGGLNTGELFF.

CDR3 DNA sequence: TGCGCCACCGGACTAGCGGGGGGTGTCGAGCAGTACTTC. It encodes CATGLAGGVEQYF. This sequence joins TRBV10-2 and TRBJ2-7; 14 bases align to TRBD2. The V segment lost 10 bases and the J segment 6 bases; nucleotides outside the gene matches: 5. The CDR3 has 13 amino acids. Germline lookup yields CDR1 WSHSY and CDR2 SAAADI.

The chain uses TRBV5-1 and TRBJ2-3, with D uncertain. CDR3 length: 15 amino acids. Germline V lookup: CDR1 SGHRS, CDR2 YFSETQ. Trimming took 1 base from V and 0 from J, leaving 9 bases between them. Written as DNA, the CDR3 is TGCGCCAGCAGCTTGTTTTACTCTAGCACAGATACGCAGTATTTT. Amino acids: CASSLFYSSTDTQYF.

The rearrangement links TRBV28 to TRBJ1-1; possibly TRBD1 for D (5 bases). CDR3 length: 12 residues. V lost 3 bases and J lost 7, with 9 bases in between. The V gene's germline CDR1 is MDHEN and CDR2 SYDVKM. CDR3 sequence reads: CASSFQTGEAFF. The CDR3 DNA follows: TGTGCCAGCAGTTTCCAAACAGGTGAAGCTTTCTTT.

The rearrangement joins TRBV2 to TRBJ1-6; 7 bases line up with TRBD1. This CDR3 comprises 16 residues. In germline, CDR1 is SNHLY, CDR2 FYNNEI. V lost 3 bases and J lost 4; bases outside the gene matches: 6. The CDR3 bases are TGTGCCAGCAGTGACTTGGGGACAGCTTATAATTCACCCCTCCACTTT. Amino acid sequence: CASSDLGTAYNSPLHF.

V gene TRBV19 combines with J gene TRBJ1-6, with D tentatively TRBD1 (5 bases). The germline V and J ends were trimmed by 5 bases and 6 bases, with 11 bases remaining between them. CDR3 length equals 14 residues. CDR1 is LNHDA and CDR2 is SQIVND in the germline V gene (reference sequence). The CDR3 loop is CASSGGVSNSPLHF. The CDR3 DNA follows: TGTGCCAGTAGTGGAGGGGTGAGTAATTCACCCCTCCACTTT.

V and J are TRBV15 and TRBJ1-4, with 7 nucleotides matching TRBD1. V trimming: 8 bases; J trimming: 8 bases; junction bases outside the gene matches: 8. There are 13 residues in the CDR3. Germline CDR1 reads LNHNV; CDR2 reads YYDKDF (reference sequence). The CDR3 DNA follows: TGTGCCACCGGAGGGGGCGAACGGGAAAAACTGTTTTTT. This codes for CATGGGEREKLFF.

The chain joins TRBV30 to TRBJ2-2; TRBD1 is a possible D gene (5 bases). Germline V CDR1 and CDR2: GTSNPN, SVGIG (reference sequence). The CDR3 covers 13 residues. Trimming removed 0 bases at V and 7 bases at J, with 9 bases between. The CDR3 nucleotides are TGTGCCTGGAGTGTACAGGTCAGCGGGGAGCTGTTTTTT. It is translated as CAWSVQVSGELFF.

The chain links TRBV10-1 to TRBJ1-2; possible D gene TRBD1, 5 bases. Trimming took 6 bases from V and 1 from J, leaving 18 bases between them. Germline V gives CDR1 WNHNN, CDR2 SYGVQD (reference sequence). The CDR3 is made up of 16 amino acids. CDR3 bases: TGCGCCAGCAGCGGGGACTTGGGGACCTTTAACTATGGCTACACCTTC. Protein product: CASSGDLGTFNYGYTF.

This clone occurred a few times. The rearrangement joins TRBV20-1 to TRBJ1-6; D is possibly TRBD1 (5 bases). V dropped 6 bases and J dropped 7 bases, with 16 bases sitting between them. The germline V gene has CDR1 DFQATT and CDR2 SNEGSKA (reference sequence). The CDR3 totals 14 residues. The CDR3 is CSASRGGGNSPLHF. The DNA of the CDR3 is TGCAGTGCCAGTCGGGGGGGAGGAAATTCACCCCTCCACTTT.